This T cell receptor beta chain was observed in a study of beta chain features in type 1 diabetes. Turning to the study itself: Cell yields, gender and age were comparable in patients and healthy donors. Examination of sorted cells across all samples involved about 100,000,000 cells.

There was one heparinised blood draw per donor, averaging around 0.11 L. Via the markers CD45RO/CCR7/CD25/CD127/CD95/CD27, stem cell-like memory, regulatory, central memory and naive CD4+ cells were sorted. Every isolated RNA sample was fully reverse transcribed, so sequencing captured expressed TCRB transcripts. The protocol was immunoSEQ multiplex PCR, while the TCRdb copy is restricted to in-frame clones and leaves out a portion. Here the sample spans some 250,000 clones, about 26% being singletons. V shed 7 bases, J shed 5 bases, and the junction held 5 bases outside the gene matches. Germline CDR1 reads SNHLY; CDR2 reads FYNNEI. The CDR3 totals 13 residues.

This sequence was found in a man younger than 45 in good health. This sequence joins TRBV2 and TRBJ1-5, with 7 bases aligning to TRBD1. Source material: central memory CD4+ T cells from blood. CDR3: CASNDRADQPQHF. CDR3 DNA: TGTGCCAGCAATGACAGGGCGGATCAGCCCCAGCATTTT.